Shown below are 17 T cell receptor beta chains from a single sample sequenced in a study of cytomegalovirus exposure and HLA in healthy donors (dated by TCRdb to the late 2010s). Library generation was performed with the immunoSEQ multiplex PCR assay. For the multiplex PCR, a mixture combining 60 forward primers for TCR Vbeta segments and 13 reverse primers for TCR Jbeta segments was used. The immuneACCESS repertoire file appears here via TCRdb, limited to in-frame rearrangements. These files lack a portion of the clones; in checked studies, under half of the deficit traces to unresolved V genes, and the cause of the others is not known. The sample table lists 150,000 to 180,000 clones, nearly 80% of them with a count of one. The top ten clonotypes cover 13% of the sample. Sequencing was carried out using PBMCs. The receptors shown here come from a man aged 25 to 40 in good health and CMV-seropositive.

The chain carries TRBV18 and TRBJ2-7; maybe TRBD1 (5 bases). The germline CDR1 and CDR2 sequences are KGHSH and LQKENI. V shed 3 bases and J shed 4 bases, with 13 bases lying between them. The CDR3 is made up of 14 amino acids. The CDR3 loop is CASSPQGSRYEQYF. CDR3 in DNA: TGTGCCAGCTCACCTCAGGGTAGCAGGTACGAGCAGTACTTC.

The chain combines TRBV2 with TRBJ1-3, with 7 positions matching TRBD1. The CDR3 spans 15 residues. V was pared by 4 bases and J by 3 bases, with 6 bases of the junction left unmatched. Per the germline V gene, CDR1 is SNHLY and CDR2 is FYNNEI. This chain's CDR3 is CASSVGGAGGNTIYF. In DNA, the CDR3 is TGTGCCAGCAGTGTAGGGGGCGCGGGTGGAAACACCATATATTTT.

J is TRBJ1-5 and V is TRBV6-5; D not certain. Trimming stripped 1 base from V and 11 bases from J, with 12 bases between. CDR1 is MNHEY, CDR2 SVGAGI, per germline. This CDR3 comprises 13 residues. The CDR3 bases are TGTGCCAGCAGTTACTATAGAACCTCCTCCCAGCATTTT. Amino acids: CASSYYRTSSQHF.

J is TRBJ1-2 and V is TRBV19; TRBD1 might be the D (5 bases). V shed 4 bases and J shed 4 bases, with 13 bases lying between them. CDR1 is LNHDA, CDR2 SQIVND, per germline (reference sequence). The CDR3 has 14 amino acids. DNA for the CDR3: TGTGCCAGTAGTACTAAAGGACATAGCTATGGCTACACCTTC. It yields the protein CASSTKGHSYGYTF.

This clone was observed a single time. The chain recombines TRBV28 with TRBJ1-1, with a tentative D call TRBD1 (5 bases). Germline loops: CDR1 MDHEN, CDR2 SYDVKM. V lost 7 bases, J lost 4 bases, and 13 bases lay in between. This CDR3 has 13 amino acids. The CDR3 spells CASKFRAFTEAFF. The CDR3 DNA is TGTGCCAGCAAATTCAGGGCCTTCACTGAAGCTTTCTTT.

In the case of this clone: No DNA is shown, since the ends of the CDR3 on it are uncertain; the CDR3 is the one TCRdb lists. The rearrangement links TRBV28 to TRBJ2-5; the table's D call, TRBD2, has no DNA check behind it. The CDR3 contains 15 residues when both ends are counted. CDR1 MDHEN and CDR2 SYDVKM come from the germline V gene. CDR3: CASSSSGESQETQYF.

The chain combines TRBV7-9 with TRBJ2-1, with 7 bases lining up with TRBD2. This CDR3 spans 17 amino acids. V dropped 6 bases and J dropped 0; count of bases not matched to a gene: 11. CDR1 SEHNR and CDR2 FQNEAQ come from the germline V gene (reference sequence). The CDR3 sequence: CASRHQSGTSSYNEQFF. The CDR3 DNA sequence: TGTGCCAGCAGGCACCAAAGCGGGACGAGCTCCTACAATGAGCAGTTCTTC.

The rearrangement joins TRBV6-5 to TRBJ2-3, with D possibly TRBD2 on 7 matching bases. Deletions cut 0 bases from V and 7 bases from J, with 14 bases between. CDR1 and CDR2 from the germline V gene are MNHEY and SVGAGI. The CDR3 has 15 residues. CDR3 loop: CASSYSRGGSNTQYF. For the CDR3, the DNA is TGTGCCAGCAGTTACTCGAGGGGGGGTTCTAATACGCAGTATTTT.

The rearrangement joins TRBV7-9 to TRBJ2-1, with 7 bases that match TRBD2. The CDR3 extends over 18 amino acids. Losses at the gene ends were 5 bases for V and 6 bases for J; bases not matched to a gene: 19. Looked up from germline, CDR1 is SEHNR and CDR2 is FQNEAQ (reference sequence). The chain's CDR3 is CASSISTGGGFGGNEQFF. CDR3 nucleotide sequence: TGTGCCAGCAGCATATCGACGGGGGGTGGATTTGGCGGCAATGAGCAGTTCTTC.

CDR3 DNA: TGTGCCAGCAGCTTAGGCGGGACAGGGCTTACCTACGAGCAGTACTTC. This translates into CASSLGGTGLTYEQYF. The rearrangement uses TRBV13 and TRBJ2-7; 9 bases align to TRBD1. CDR3 length equals 16 residues. The V gene's germline CDR1 is PRHDT and CDR2 FYEKMQ (reference sequence). J was trimmed by 2 bases and V by 0 bases; bases with no gene match: 5.

The V and J genes are TRBV27 and TRBJ2-2, with 7 bases matching TRBD2. There are 17 residues in the CDR3. Trimming at V came to 2 bases and at J to 5 bases, leaving 11 bases not matched to a gene. Germline CDR1 reads MNHEY; CDR2 reads SMNVEV (reference sequence). This chain's CDR3 is CASSLSSREILTGELFF. CDR3 bases: TGTGCCAGCAGTTTAAGTTCGCGGGAGATTTTAACCGGGGAGCTGTTTTTT.

This rearrangement joins TRBV11-2 to TRBJ2-2; 10 nucleotides match TRBD1. The CDR3 runs 14 residues. Germline V gives CDR1 SGHAT, CDR2 FQNNGV. Unmatched junction bases numbered 5, after V lost 10 bases and J lost 3 bases. Written as DNA, the CDR3 is TGTGCCACAGGACAGGGGGAAGACACCGGGGAGCTGTTTTTT. Amino acid sequence: CATGQGEDTGELFF.

The chain has TRBV27 and TRBJ2-7; 8 nucleotides align to TRBD2. The CDR3 loop spans 14 amino acids. CDR1 is MNHEY, CDR2 SMNVEV, per germline (reference sequence). V lost 4 bases, J lost 4 bases, and 6 bases stayed unmatched. The CDR3 DNA reads TGTGCCAGCAGTTCCACTAGCGGAGGTTACGAGCAGTACTTC. This encodes CASSSTSGGYEQYF.

The chain employs TRBV19 and TRBJ1-2, with D perhaps TRBD1 (5 bases). Germline CDR1 LNHDA, CDR2 SQIVND (reference sequence). This CDR3 spans 13 amino acids. V gave up 6 bases and J gave up 6 bases, with 14 bases separating them. This CDR3 is CASRKGAEDGYTF. For the CDR3, the DNA is TGTGCCAGTAGAAAAGGGGCAGAAGATGGCTACACCTTC.

This clone showed up just once. J is TRBJ1-2 and V is TRBV25-1, with 7 nucleotides matching TRBD1. Germline lookup yields CDR1 MGHDK and CDR2 SYGVNS. This CDR3 region has 14 residues. Trimming took 5 bases from V and 6 from J; bases not matched to a gene: 9. CDR3 amino acids: CASSRRGGGDGYTF. DNA of the CDR3: TGTGCCAGCAGTCGACGAGGGGGCGGCGATGGCTACACCTTC.

The rearrangement joins TRBV18 to TRBJ1-5; 7 nucleotides agree with TRBD1. V dropped 3 bases and J dropped 2; count of bases not matched to a gene: 7. This CDR3 has 16 amino acids. Germline V gene data show CDR1 as KGHSH and CDR2 as LQKENI. This CDR3 is CASSPPGTVGNQPQHF. As DNA, the CDR3 is TGTGCCAGCTCACCGCCAGGGACAGTGGGCAATCAGCCCCAGCATTTT.

This rearrangement joins TRBV4-2 to TRBJ2-3; 11 positions agree with TRBD1. The CDR3 contains 17 residues. The germline gives CDR1 LGHNA, CDR2 YNFKEQ. The J segment lost 2 bases and the V segment lost 3 bases, leaving 7 bases of the junction unmatched. The CDR3 nucleotides are TGTGCCAGCAGCCACCCCGGACAGGGGGCAGCCACAGATACGCAGTATTTT. Amino acid sequence: CASSHPGQGAATDTQYF.